A selection of T cell receptor beta chains follows, all from one sample in a study of cytomegalovirus exposure and HLA in healthy donors. Sequencing was performed with immunoSEQ multiplex PCR; in TCRdb, only in-frame clones are kept and a portion is missing. Counted here are about 68,000 clones, around 90% occurring once; the ten biggest clones make up around 3.2%. The sequenced material came from PBMCs. All receptors come from a young man in good health and CMV-seronegative. CDR3s include the opening cysteine and the closing phenylalanine or tryptophan. Fields, in order: J gene, clone size, V gene, D gene, CDR3 protein, CDR3 DNA. The D gene is left open where the match is weak. Clone size is shown for a subset of rows, as once, few, many or a class of expanded clone.

J gene: TRBJ2-7
clone size: once
V gene: TRBV4-3
D gene: .
CDR3 protein: CASSHLRDPSYEQYF
CDR3 DNA: TGCGCCAGCAGCCACCTCCGGGATCCTTCCTACGAGCAGTACTTC

J gene: TRBJ2-1
clone size: .
V gene: TRBV7-6
D gene: TRBD2
CDR3 protein: CASSRLANEQFF
CDR3 DNA: TGTGCCAGCAGCCGACTAGCTAATGAGCAGTTCTTC

J gene: TRBJ2-7
clone size: .
V gene: TRBV27
D gene: .
CDR3 protein: CASSPQWGPKSYEQYF
CDR3 DNA: TGTGCCAGCAGTCCCCAGTGGGGGCCGAAATCGTACGAGCAGTACTTC

J gene: TRBJ2-7
clone size: .
V gene: TRBV28
D gene: TRBD2
CDR3 protein: CASSWAGEIPREQYF
CDR3 DNA: TGTGCCAGCAGTTGGGCGGGGGAGATACCGAGGGAGCAGTACTTC

J gene: TRBJ2-7
clone size: .
V gene: TRBV6-1
D gene: TRBD1
CDR3 protein: CASSLSGTGYHEQYF
CDR3 DNA: TGTGCCAGCAGTCTTTCCGGGACAGGGTATCACGAGCAGTACTTC

J gene: TRBJ2-5
clone size: .
V gene: TRBV4-2
D gene: TRBD2
CDR3 protein: CASSQGVGPAGGPETQYF
CDR3 DNA: TGTGCCAGCAGCCAAGGGGTCGGGCCAGCGGGAGGCCCGGAGACCCAGTACTTC

J gene: TRBJ1-5
clone size: .
V gene: TRBV7-9
D gene: TRBD1
CDR3 protein: CASKQGMQPQHF
CDR3 DNA: TGTGCCAGCAAACAGGGGATGCAGCCCCAGCATTTT

J gene: TRBJ2-3
clone size: .
V gene: TRBV7-3
D gene: TRBD2
CDR3 protein: CASSNERLAGSDTQYF
CDR3 DNA: TGTGCCAGCAGCAATGAAAGACTAGCCGGGTCCGATACGCAGTATTTT

J gene: TRBJ1-5
clone size: .
V gene: TRBV19
D gene: .
CDR3 protein: CASNPGGVLEPQHF
CDR3 DNA: TGTGCCAGTAACCCCGGGGGAGTACTTGAGCCCCAGCATTTT

J gene: TRBJ1-2
clone size: .
V gene: TRBV30
D gene: TRBD1
CDR3 protein: CAWDRADGYTF
CDR3 DNA: TGTGCCTGGGACAGGGCGGATGGCTACACCTTC

J gene: TRBJ2-2
clone size: .
V gene: TRBV10-3
D gene: TRBD2
CDR3 protein: CAIRKRELNGELFF
CDR3 DNA: TGTGCCATCAGGAAGCGGGAGCTTAACGGGGAGCTGTTTTTT

J gene: TRBJ1-4
clone size: .
V gene: TRBV7-2
D gene: .
CDR3 protein: CASSLAVGEAAVLFF
CDR3 DNA: TGTGCCAGCAGCTTAGCAGTGGGAGAAGCCGCGGTCCTGTTTTTT

J gene: TRBJ1-1
clone size: .
V gene: TRBV19
D gene: .
CDR3 protein: CASSIDTHAPGFIKAFF
CDR3 DNA: TGTGCCAGTAGTATAGACACACACGCCCCAGGGTTTATCAAAGCTTTCTTT

J gene: TRBJ2-1
clone size: once
V gene: TRBV19
D gene: TRBD2
CDR3 protein: CASSMAGGPFNEQFF
CDR3 DNA: TGTGCCAGTAGTATGGCGGGAGGGCCTTTCAATGAGCAGTTCTTC

J gene: TRBJ1-1
clone size: .
V gene: TRBV29-1
D gene: .
CDR3 protein: CGGLDTEAFF
CDR3 DNA: TGCGGGGGCTTGGACACTGAAGCTTTCTTT

J gene: TRBJ2-5
clone size: .
V gene: TRBV7-6
D gene: TRBD2
CDR3 protein: CASSLGLGIQETQYF
CDR3 DNA: TGTGCCAGCAGCTTGGGACTAGGTATCCAAGAGACCCAGTACTTC

J gene: TRBJ1-3
clone size: .
V gene: TRBV19
D gene: TRBD1
CDR3 protein: CASSTGDSGTIYF
CDR3 DNA: TGTGCCAGTAGTACCGGGGACAGCGGCACCATATATTTT

J gene: TRBJ2-7
clone size: .
V gene: TRBV14
D gene: TRBD2
CDR3 protein: CASSQDWASGSEQYF
CDR3 DNA: TGTGCCAGCAGCCAAGATTGGGCTAGCGGCAGCGAGCAGTACTTC

J gene: TRBJ2-1
clone size: .
V gene: TRBV29-1
D gene: TRBD2
CDR3 protein: CSPRLAGAQMQFF
CDR3 DNA: TGCAGCCCACGACTAGCGGGAGCCCAAATGCAGTTCTTC

J gene: TRBJ2-3
clone size: .
V gene: TRBV4-3
D gene: .
CDR3 protein: CASSGAHRRRAQYF
CDR3 DNA: TGCGCCAGCAGCGGGGCTCATAGGCGTCGAGCGCAGTATTTT

J gene: TRBJ2-2
clone size: .
V gene: TRBV30
D gene: TRBD2
CDR3 protein: CAWSPLFRLAGAAGELFF
CDR3 DNA: TGTGCCTGGAGTCCCCTCTTTCGACTAGCGGGAGCAGCCGGGGAGCTGTTTTTT

J gene: TRBJ2-7
clone size: .
V gene: TRBV7-8
D gene: TRBD1
CDR3 protein: CASSFSGTGNEQYF
CDR3 DNA: TGTGCCAGCAGCTTCTCCGGGACAGGGAACGAGCAGTACTTC

J gene: TRBJ1-4
clone size: .
V gene: TRBV7-6
D gene: .
CDR3 protein: CASSPQGTVVEKLFF
CDR3 DNA: TGTGCCAGCAGCCCCCAGGGCACAGTGGTTGAAAAACTGTTTTTT

J gene: TRBJ2-7
clone size: .
V gene: TRBV23-1
D gene: TRBD1
CDR3 protein: CASTGTGEAYEQYF
CDR3 DNA: TGCGCCAGCACCGGGACAGGGGAAGCCTACGAGCAGTACTTC

J gene: TRBJ1-1
clone size: .
V gene: TRBV21-1
D gene: .
CDR3 protein: CASGATEAFF
CDR3 DNA: TGTGCCAGCGGGGCTACTGAAGCTTTCTTT

J gene: TRBJ1-2
clone size: .
V gene: TRBV7-9
D gene: .
CDR3 protein: CASEEGIGGYTF
CDR3 DNA: TGTGCCAGCGAGGAGGGGATCGGTGGCTACACCTTC

J gene: TRBJ2-1
clone size: few
V gene: TRBV7-3
D gene: TRBD2
CDR3 protein: CASSPGLAGGEQFF
CDR3 DNA: TGTGCCAGCAGCCCGGGACTAGCGGGAGGTGAGCAGTTCTTC

J gene: TRBJ2-7
clone size: .
V gene: TRBV29-1
D gene: TRBD2
CDR3 protein: CSVMPGGSDEQYF
CDR3 DNA: TGCAGCGTTATGCCCGGGGGGAGCGACGAGCAGTACTTC

J gene: TRBJ2-7
clone size: once
V gene: TRBV27
D gene: TRBD1
CDR3 protein: CASSPDRGGGEQYF
CDR3 DNA: TGTGCCAGCAGTCCCGACAGGGGTGGCGGGGAGCAGTACTTC

J gene: TRBJ1-4
clone size: .
V gene: TRBV28
D gene: TRBD1
CDR3 protein: CASSRTGENEKLFF
CDR3 DNA: TGTGCCAGCAGTAGGACAGGGGAAAATGAAAAACTGTTTTTT

J gene: TRBJ2-2
clone size: .
V gene: TRBV30
D gene: TRBD1
CDR3 protein: CAVSRGQGATGELFF
CDR3 DNA: TGTGCCGTCAGTCGCGGGCAGGGGGCCACCGGGGAGCTGTTTTTT

J gene: TRBJ2-2
clone size: .
V gene: TRBV28
D gene: .
CDR3 protein: CASSLLDRLNTGELFF
CDR3 DNA: TGTGCCAGCAGTCTTCTTGACAGGCTTAACACCGGGGAGCTGTTTTTT

J gene: TRBJ2-7
clone size: .
V gene: TRBV7-3
D gene: .
CDR3 protein: CASSSAGGEQYF
CDR3 DNA: TGTGCCAGCAGCTCCGCGGGCGGCGAGCAGTACTTC

J gene: TRBJ1-1
clone size: .
V gene: TRBV29-1
D gene: TRBD1
CDR3 protein: CSYRDRVTEAFF
CDR3 DNA: TGCAGCTACCGGGACAGGGTCACTGAAGCTTTCTTT

J gene: TRBJ1-4
clone size: .
V gene: TRBV15
D gene: .
CDR3 protein: CATSRDIQGPTNEKLFF
CDR3 DNA: TGTGCCACCAGCAGAGATATCCAGGGTCCAACTAATGAAAAACTGTTTTTT

J gene: TRBJ2-7
clone size: .
V gene: TRBV6-5
D gene: TRBD2
CDR3 protein: CASSPTSGTHEQYF
CDR3 DNA: TGTGCCAGCAGTCCGACTAGCGGGACCCACGAGCAGTACTTC

J gene: TRBJ1-2
clone size: .
V gene: TRBV2
D gene: .
CDR3 protein: CASGQDSNYGYTF
CDR3 DNA: TGTGCCAGCGGCCAAGATTCTAACTATGGCTACACCTTC

J gene: TRBJ2-4
clone size: .
V gene: TRBV27
D gene: TRBD1
CDR3 protein: CASSLQGLGNIQYF
CDR3 DNA: TGTGCCAGCAGCCTACAGGGGTTGGGGAACATTCAGTACTTC

J gene: TRBJ2-7
clone size: once
V gene: TRBV6-5
D gene: TRBD2
CDR3 protein: CASSFETSGSREQYF
CDR3 DNA: TGTGCCAGCAGTTTCGAGACTAGCGGGAGCCGGGAGCAGTACTTC

J gene: TRBJ2-1
clone size: .
V gene: TRBV30
D gene: TRBD1
CDR3 protein: CAWEQGGDEQFF
CDR3 DNA: TGTGCCTGGGAACAGGGGGGCGATGAGCAGTTCTTC

J gene: TRBJ2-5
clone size: .
V gene: TRBV5-4
D gene: .
CDR3 protein: CASSAGQHQETQYF
CDR3 DNA: TGTGCCAGCAGCGCGGGACAGCACCAAGAGACCCAGTACTTC

J gene: TRBJ2-5
clone size: .
V gene: TRBV27
D gene: .
CDR3 protein: CASSLMLAPETQYF
CDR3 DNA: TGTGCCAGCAGTTTAATGCTAGCGCCTGAGACCCAGTACTTC

J gene: TRBJ1-2
clone size: .
V gene: TRBV7-9
D gene: TRBD1
CDR3 protein: CASSLETGPYGYTF
CDR3 DNA: TGTGCCAGCAGCTTAGAGACAGGGCCCTATGGCTACACCTTC

J gene: TRBJ1-5
clone size: .
V gene: TRBV27
D gene: TRBD1
CDR3 protein: CASRSGTGIGQPQHF
CDR3 DNA: TGTGCCAGCAGGTCCGGGACAGGGATAGGGCAGCCCCAGCATTTT

J gene: TRBJ2-7
clone size: once
V gene: TRBV4-3
D gene: TRBD2
CDR3 protein: CASSQDLLAGAGEQYF
CDR3 DNA: TGCGCCAGCAGCCAAGATCTCCTAGCGGGAGCGGGAGAGCAGTACTTC

J gene: TRBJ2-7
clone size: .
V gene: TRBV5-4
D gene: TRBD2
CDR3 protein: CASSRGASGTIYEQYF
CDR3 DNA: TGTGCCAGCAGCCGTGGGGCTAGCGGGACTATCTACGAGCAGTACTTC

J gene: TRBJ2-5
clone size: .
V gene: TRBV5-4
D gene: .
CDR3 protein: CASSTRTKGETQYF
CDR3 DNA: TGTGCCAGCAGCACGAGGACGAAGGGGGAGACCCAGTACTTC

J gene: TRBJ2-7
clone size: .
V gene: TRBV5-1
D gene: .
CDR3 protein: CASSFLESYEQYF
CDR3 DNA: TGCGCCAGCAGCTTCCTAGAGTCCTACGAGCAGTACTTC

J gene: TRBJ1-5
clone size: .
V gene: TRBV28
D gene: TRBD1
CDR3 protein: CASSPRQGGSSNQPQHF
CDR3 DNA: TGTGCCAGCAGCCCGCGACAGGGAGGAAGCAGCAATCAGCCCCAGCATTTT

J gene: TRBJ1-5
clone size: .
V gene: TRBV28
D gene: .
CDR3 protein: CASSTGKQPQHF
CDR3 DNA: TGTGCCAGCAGTACAGGGAAACAGCCCCAGCATTTT

J gene: TRBJ2-7
clone size: once
V gene: TRBV18
D gene: .
CDR3 protein: CASSPGLASYEQYF
CDR3 DNA: TGTGCCAGCTCACCGGGTCTGGCTAGCTACGAGCAGTACTTC

J gene: TRBJ1-2
clone size: .
V gene: TRBV10-3
D gene: .
CDR3 protein: CAISPTEGGYTF
CDR3 DNA: TGTGCCATCAGTCCCACGGAGGGCGGCTACACCTTC

J gene: TRBJ1-3
clone size: .
V gene: TRBV2
D gene: .
CDR3 protein: CASSDFGMDPIRGFSGNTIYF
CDR3 DNA: TGTGCCAGCAGTGATTTCGGAATGGATCCCATCCGGGGGTTCTCTGGAAACACCATATATTTT

J gene: TRBJ2-3
clone size: .
V gene: TRBV6-4
D gene: .
CDR3 protein: CASSDRVTDTQYF
CDR3 DNA: TGTGCCAGCAGTGACCGCGTCACAGATACGCAGTATTTT

J gene: TRBJ2-7
clone size: .
V gene: TRBV10-3
D gene: TRBD2
CDR3 protein: CAISESVTSGSLGEQYF
CDR3 DNA: TGTGCCATCAGTGAGTCCGTTACTAGCGGGAGTTTGGGCGAGCAGTACTTC